This TCR beta chain was sequenced during a study of T cells in women clearing cervical HPV infection (dated by TCRdb to between 2017 and 2018). Turning to the overall study: The cases were 25 women with histologically confirmed HPV16-related CIN3 or worse, and 2 of these cases were invasive cancers. The controls were 25 to 30 women whose single incident HPV16 infection cleared within 12 months with no development of precancer or cancer. Case blood was taken at the visit when the lesion was first identified, whereas control blood was taken when infection was no longer detected. Among cases, blood sampling occurred a median of 149 days after lesion detection, with an interquartile range of about 80 to 200 days. Since HLA typing was available for only a few women, HLA type could not be ruled out as a confounder. The exploratory proof-of-principle case-control study was nested within the Guanacaste HPV Natural History Study in Costa Rica and compared TCR repertoires across cervical HPV16 outcomes. Cases were matched to controls by age within five years and by the year the sample was collected. Cases had a median age of about 35 years and controls had a median age of 38, with no significant differences in baseline characteristics. The parent cohort enrolled about 9,900 women aged 18 or older in Guanacaste, Costa Rica, in about 1993 to 1994 and followed the women for about 7 years. Quality controls consisted of five blinded duplicates per group, for a total of roughly 60 samples made up of approximately 50 participants and around ten replicates.

Every participant had a single incident cervical HPV16 infection, and women with prevalent HPV16 infections were excluded. Cervical HPV DNA was detected by MY09/MY11 PCR and genotyped by dot-blot hybridization. Approximately 15 mL of heparinized blood were centrifuged, and the buffy coat was aliquoted, frozen at -30°C, then stored at -80°C. Genomic DNA was extracted from buffy coat specimens using QIAGEN kits. TCR beta CDR3 regions were amplified by multiplex PCR from an average of approximately 1,200 ng genomic DNA per sample using the immunoSEQ assay. The assay corrected primer bias using a complete synthetic TCR repertoire to establish an amplification baseline. The amplicons were sequenced on the Illumina platform. Under the source paper's analysis protocol: Sequence errors were corrected by clustering with frequency ratios and a modified nearest-neighbor algorithm, and the sequences were then analyzed in the immunoSEQ Analyzer using IMGT gene definitions. At each rarefaction depth, TCR richness and evenness were averaged over 20 rarefaction repeats, and samples with fewer sequences than the depth were excluded. V, D and J gene relative abundances were compared between groups with Wilcoxon rank sum tests, applying FDR correction. An intraclass correlation of about 96% for TCR richness and an average of around 76% across 66 gene segments were obtained from the blinded duplicates. The source is immuneACCESS, and TCRdb retained only in-frame sequences with V and J called. Part of the clones is not carried over; for the studies checked, unresolved V genes explain less than half of this, and the remainder is unexplained. V, J and clone size reflect that table, while D and trimming were determined from the DNA. The table of this sample itemizes tens of thousands of clones. The top ten constitute around 6.6% of the sample.

Results and caveats for the whole study, not just this receptor: Because the number of T cells in each sample was unknown, differences in richness could reflect differing T-cell content rather than repertoire biology. Random forest classifiers that combined richness and V gene abundances separated cases from controls with an estimated AUC of approximately 0.78. The cross-sectional design could not show whether associations preceded infection or resulted from it; effector/memory subsets and HPV-specific T cells were not isolated. CIN3+ cases had significantly higher TCR repertoire richness than controls across sequencing depths, but evenness did not differ between the groups.

Regarding this clone: What antigen it recognizes has not been identified.

This clonotype was sampled from a woman between 18 and 70 years old with a cervical HPV16 infection that either progressed to CIN3+ or cleared (not recorded which). The specimen was blood buffy coat.

CDR3 bases read: TGTGCCAGTAGCCACGACAGGGCCTCACCC. The translation is CASSHDRASP. The complete CDR3 reads CASSHDRASPLHF. The chain is made from TRBV19 and TRBJ1-6; TRBD1 lines up with 7 middle nucleotides. The read ends 3 residues shy of where the CDR3 ends; the end is completed using the germline J gene. Including cysteine and phenylalanine, the CDR3 has 13 amino acids. The DNA has 30 bases, all within the CDR3, and is read from base 1. V and J are trimmed by 6 bases and 10 bases, and the gene matches miss 6 bases of the junction. The germline V gene (reference sequence) gives CDR1 as LNHDA and CDR2 as SQIVND.